This is a list of T cell receptor beta chains from one sample in a study of shared clonotypes between healthy human individuals. Only in-frame clones appear in the TCRdb table, and some are missing; sequencing was by immunoSEQ multiplex PCR. The top ten clones hold under 0.45% of a sample with a few million clones, 90% to 95% of them seen once. The sample comprised naive CD4+ T cells from PBMCs. The receptors were gathered from a man aged 18 to 35 in good health. Some clones in this sample may be carry-over from other donors' samples. The CDR3 runs from the conserved cysteine through the conserved F or W. The order of the fields is J gene, V gene, D gene, clone size, CDR3 protein, CDR3 DNA. The D gene is left open where the match is weak. Clone size is shown for a subset of rows, as once, few, many or a class of expanded clone.

TRBJ2-7 TRBV4-1 TRBD2 . CASSQGISGSGEQYF TGCGCCAGCAGCCAAGGCATTAGCGGGAGTGGTGAGCAGTACTTC
TRBJ1-1 TRBV5-1 . . CASSLVGASTEAFF TGCGCCAGCAGCTTGGTCGGGGCAAGCACTGAAGCTTTCTTT
TRBJ1-1 TRBV7-3 TRBD1 . CASSLGTGNTEAFF TGTGCCAGCAGCTTAGGGACAGGGAACACTGAAGCTTTCTTT
TRBJ2-3 TRBV5-1 . . CASSPTAGGSTDTQYF TGCGCCAGCAGCCCAACGGCCGGGGGAAGCACAGATACGCAGTATTTT
TRBJ2-1 TRBV10-3 . . CAISESGTPNEQFF TGTGCCATCAGTGAGTCAGGGACGCCGAATGAGCAGTTCTTC
TRBJ2-5 TRBV11-2 TRBD1 once CASSPEPGGETQYF TGTGCCAGCAGCCCAGAGCCAGGGGGTGAGACCCAGTACTTC
TRBJ1-4 TRBV5-1 TRBD1 once CASSQGQGGEKLFF TGCGCCAGCAGCCAGGGACAGGGGGGAGAAAAACTGTTTTTT
TRBJ2-7 TRBV7-2 . . CASSLPTYEQYF TGTGCCAGCAGCCTTCCCACCTACGAGCAGTACTTC
TRBJ2-3 TRBV11-2 . . CASSWGAAPEQYF TGTGCCAGCAGCTGGGGGGCGGCCCCAGAGCAGTATTTT
TRBJ2-7 TRBV10-3 . . CAISEWQGPYEQYF TGTGCCATCAGTGAGTGGCAGGGACCCTACGAGCAGTACTTC
TRBJ2-6 TRBV6-6 . . CASSFGVVTTNVLTF TGTGCCAGCAGTTTCGGAGTGGTCACGACCAACGTCCTGACTTTC
TRBJ1-1 TRBV30 . few CAWSGTVSAFF TGTGCCTGGAGTGGGACAGTGAGTGCTTTCTTT
TRBJ2-1 TRBV11-2 . . CASSQGPNNEQFF TGTGCCAGCTCCCAGGGTCCTAACAATGAGCAGTTCTTC
TRBJ1-2 TRBV29-1 . . CSSEAPNYGYTF TGCAGCTCGGAGGCCCCTAACTATGGCTACACCTTC
TRBJ2-1 TRBV9 . . CASSVDQRSSYNEQFF TGTGCCAGCAGCGTAGACCAGCGGAGCTCCTACAATGAGCAGTTCTTC
TRBJ2-7 TRBV29-1 TRBD2 . CSVGTSAAYEQYF TGCAGCGTGGGGACTAGCGCGGCCTACGAGCAGTACTTC
TRBJ2-3 TRBV2 TRBD1 . CASSYLTGGRTDTQYF TGTGCCAGCAGTTACCTTACAGGGGGTCGAACAGATACGCAGTATTTT
TRBJ2-3 TRBV6-5 . . CASKTRARTDTQYF TGTGCCAGCAAAACCCGTGCCCGCACAGATACGCAGTATTTT
TRBJ1-3 TRBV28 . . CASSLPGTNSGNTIYF TGTGCCAGCAGCCTCCCCGGGACAAACTCTGGAAACACCATATATTTT
TRBJ1-2 TRBV7-2 TRBD1 . CASSATTGGGYTF TGTGCCAGCAGCGCCACGACAGGGGGCGGCTACACCTTC
TRBJ2-7 TRBV9 TRBD2 . CASSRSAGGLAYEQYF TGTGCCAGCAGCCGTTCCGCGGGAGGGCTAGCCTACGAGCAGTACTTC
TRBJ1-2 TRBV6-5 TRBD1 . CASRPTGRYGYTF TGTGCCAGCAGGCCGACAGGGCGGTATGGCTACACCTTC
TRBJ2-3 TRBV28 TRBD2 . CASSLAGDSTDTQYF TGTGCCAGCAGTTTAGCGGGAGACAGCACAGATACGCAGTATTTT
TRBJ1-2 TRBV6-1 TRBD1 . CASSPGGSIHGYTF TGTGCCAGCAGCCCAGGGGGCTCAATCCATGGCTACACCTTC
TRBJ2-1 TRBV7-3 TRBD2 once CASSMLAGESYNEQFF TGTGCCAGCAGCATGCTAGCGGGAGAATCCTACAATGAGCAGTTCTTC
TRBJ1-2 TRBV7-3 TRBD1 . CASSSPPGQGEGYTF TGTGCCAGCAGCTCTCCCCCAGGACAGGGAGAAGGCTACACCTTC
TRBJ1-1 TRBV5-1 . . CASSGAGVGTEAFF TGCGCCAGCAGCGGGGCAGGGGTCGGCACTGAAGCTTTCTTT
TRBJ1-4 TRBV19 . . CASSIRQGWNEKLFF TGTGCCAGTAGTATTCGGCAGGGTTGGAATGAAAAACTGTTTTTT
TRBJ2-2 TRBV7-3 . . CASSLTPAGTGELFF TGTGCCAGCAGCTTAACTCCTGCGGGAACCGGGGAGCTGTTTTTT